The 3 T cell receptor beta chains listed next were all sequenced from one sample in a study of shared T cell receptors in the human thymus. The table came from immunoSEQ multiplex PCR; TCRdb's copy has only in-frame clones and leaves some out. The data show roughly 550,000 clones, 75% to 80% seen once. These records were also assigned to another study, of human thymus T cells.

Source material: thymocytes. Every receptor here comes from a boy in the first two years of life with a congenital heart defect.

This clone was seen more than once but under ten times. The chain is built from TRBV30 and TRBJ2-7; no clear D gene. Germline CDR1 and CDR2: GTSNPN and SVGIG (reference sequence). Trimming removed 4 bases from V and 1 base from J, with 23 bases in between. This CDR3 has 17 residues. For the CDR3, the DNA is TGTGCCTGGATGCCCGCAGTGCTGGCGGTGGGTTCCTACGAGCAGTACTTC. This gives the protein CAWMPAVLAVGSYEQYF.

The chain uses TRBV5-1 and TRBJ1-4; 10 nucleotides match TRBD1. V lost 0 bases, J lost 6 bases, and 8 bases stayed unmatched. This CDR3 is built from 17 residues. Germline loops: CDR1 SGHRS, CDR2 YFSETQ. The CDR3 region is CASSLGPPGQGYEKLFF. The CDR3 nucleotides are TGCGCCAGCAGCTTGGGGCCCCCGGGACAGGGGTATGAAAAACTGTTTTTT.

The gene calls are TRBV6-1 and TRBJ1-5, with a tentative D call TRBD1 (6 bases). V was trimmed by 2 bases and J by 0 bases, leaving 14 bases between them. Germline V gene data show CDR1 as MNHNS and CDR2 as SASEGT. CDR3 length equals 17 residues. CDR3: CASSETGQKYSNQPQHF. The DNA for the CDR3 is TGTGCCAGCAGTGAAACCGGACAGAAGTATAGCAATCAGCCCCAGCATTTT.